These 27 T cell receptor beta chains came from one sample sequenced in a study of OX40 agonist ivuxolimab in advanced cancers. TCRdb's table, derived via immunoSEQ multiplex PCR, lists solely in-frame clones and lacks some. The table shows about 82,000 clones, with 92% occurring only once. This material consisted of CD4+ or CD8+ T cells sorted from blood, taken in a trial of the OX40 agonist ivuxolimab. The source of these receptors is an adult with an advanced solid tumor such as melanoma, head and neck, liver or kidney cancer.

The CDR3 nucleotides read TGTGCCAGCAGCTTAGGAGCCAGGGAGGGGACTGAAGCTTTCTTT. Encoded protein: CASSLGAREGTEAFF. The chain recombines TRBV7-9 with TRBJ1-1; a weak D match, TRBD1 (5 bases). CDR3 length: 15 residues. Trimming cost V 1 base and J 5 bases, with 14 bases left between them. Per germline, CDR1 SEHNR and CDR2 FQNEAQ (reference sequence).

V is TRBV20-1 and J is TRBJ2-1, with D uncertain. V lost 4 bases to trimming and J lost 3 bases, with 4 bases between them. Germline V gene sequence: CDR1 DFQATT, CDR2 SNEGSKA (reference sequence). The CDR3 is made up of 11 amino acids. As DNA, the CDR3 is TGCAGTGCTAAAGGCTACAATGAGCAGTTCTTC. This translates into CSAKGYNEQFF.

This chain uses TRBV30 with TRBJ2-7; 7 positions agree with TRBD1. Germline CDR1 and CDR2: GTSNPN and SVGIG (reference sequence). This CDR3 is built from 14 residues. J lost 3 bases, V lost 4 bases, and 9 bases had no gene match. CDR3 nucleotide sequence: TGTGCCTGGACCCCCGGGGCAGGGGGCTACGAGCAGTACTTC. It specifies CAWTPGAGGYEQYF.

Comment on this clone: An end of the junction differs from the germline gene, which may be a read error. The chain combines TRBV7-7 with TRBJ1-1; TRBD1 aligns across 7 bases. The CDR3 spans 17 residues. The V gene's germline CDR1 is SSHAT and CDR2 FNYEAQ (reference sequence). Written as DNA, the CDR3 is TGTGCTAGCAGCTTAGCCAATTTCGCAGGGGGGGATACTGAAGCTTTCTTT. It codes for CASSLANFAGGDTEAFF.

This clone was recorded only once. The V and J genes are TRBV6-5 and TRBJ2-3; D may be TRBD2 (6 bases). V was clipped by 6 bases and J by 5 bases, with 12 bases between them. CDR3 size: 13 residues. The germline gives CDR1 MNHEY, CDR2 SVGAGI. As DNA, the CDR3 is TGTGCCAGCAGGCCCGGGACTGGAGATACGCAGTATTTT. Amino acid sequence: CASRPGTGDTQYF.

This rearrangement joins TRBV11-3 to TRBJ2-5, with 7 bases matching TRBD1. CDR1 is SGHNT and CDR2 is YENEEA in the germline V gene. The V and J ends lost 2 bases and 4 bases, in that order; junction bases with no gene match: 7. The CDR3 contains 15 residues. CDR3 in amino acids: CASSLSTGVRETQYF. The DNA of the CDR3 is TGTGCCAGCAGCTTAAGTACAGGGGTAAGAGAGACCCAGTACTTC.

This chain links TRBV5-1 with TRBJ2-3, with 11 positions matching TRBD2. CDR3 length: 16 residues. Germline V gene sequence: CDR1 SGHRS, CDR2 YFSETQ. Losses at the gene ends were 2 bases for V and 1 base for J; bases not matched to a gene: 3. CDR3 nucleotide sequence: TGCGCCAGCAGCTTACTAGCGGGAGAAGGCACAGATACGCAGTATTTT. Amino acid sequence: CASSLLAGEGTDTQYF.

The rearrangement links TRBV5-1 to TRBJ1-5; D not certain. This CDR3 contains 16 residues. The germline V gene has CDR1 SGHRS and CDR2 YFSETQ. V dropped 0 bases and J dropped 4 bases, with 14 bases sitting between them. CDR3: CASSLEPREGNQPQHF. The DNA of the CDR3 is TGCGCCAGCAGCTTGGAACCCAGAGAAGGGAATCAGCCCCAGCATTTT.

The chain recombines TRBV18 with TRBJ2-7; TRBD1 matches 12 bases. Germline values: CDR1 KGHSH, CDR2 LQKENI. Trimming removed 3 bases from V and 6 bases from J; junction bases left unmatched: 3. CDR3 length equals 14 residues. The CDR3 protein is CASSPGTGGGEQYF. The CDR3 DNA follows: TGTGCCAGCTCACCTGGGACAGGGGGCGGCGAGCAGTACTTC.

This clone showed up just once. CDR3 in DNA: TGTGCCAGCAGTGAATCCGGGACAGGGAATGTCGAGCAGTACTTC. Translation: CASSESGTGNVEQYF. This chain connects TRBV2 to TRBJ2-7; 9 positions agree with TRBD1. Unmatched junction bases numbered 8, after V lost 2 bases and J lost 6 bases. The CDR3 is made up of 15 amino acids. CDR1 and CDR2 from the germline V gene are SNHLY and FYNNEI.

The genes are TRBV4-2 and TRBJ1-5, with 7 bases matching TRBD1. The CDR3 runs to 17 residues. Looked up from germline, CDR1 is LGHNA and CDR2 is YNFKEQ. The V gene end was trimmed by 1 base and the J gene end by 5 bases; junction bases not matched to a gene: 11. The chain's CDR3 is CASSQAQGEGLDQPQHF. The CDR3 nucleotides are TGTGCCAGCAGCCAAGCCCAGGGGGAGGGGTTGGATCAGCCCCAGCATTTT.

In DNA form, the CDR3 reads TGTGCCAGCTCCCCGGGACAGTACAATGAGCAGTTCTTC. Translation: CASSPGQYNEQFF. The J gene is TRBJ2-1, the V gene TRBV27; 7 nucleotides match TRBD1. J gave up 4 bases and V 8 bases, and 5 bases lay outside the gene matches. Germline CDR1 MNHEY, CDR2 SMNVEV (reference sequence). This CDR3 contains 13 residues.

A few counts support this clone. CDR3 sequence (DNA): TGTGCCAGCAGTGGGGTGGAGGCTTCACCCCTCCACTTT. Amino acid sequence: CASSGVEASPLHF. V is TRBV6-1 and J is TRBJ1-6; D not resolved. Trimming left V 4 bases short and J 9 bases short, with 10 bases between. The CDR3 spans 13 residues. Germline CDR1 is MNHNS and CDR2 is SASEGT.

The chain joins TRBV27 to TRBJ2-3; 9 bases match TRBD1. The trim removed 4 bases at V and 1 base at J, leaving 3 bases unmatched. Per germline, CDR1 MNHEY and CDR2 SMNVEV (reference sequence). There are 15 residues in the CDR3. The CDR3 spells CASSYRGLGTDTQYF. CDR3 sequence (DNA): TGTGCCAGCAGTTACAGGGGGCTGGGCACAGATACGCAGTATTTT.

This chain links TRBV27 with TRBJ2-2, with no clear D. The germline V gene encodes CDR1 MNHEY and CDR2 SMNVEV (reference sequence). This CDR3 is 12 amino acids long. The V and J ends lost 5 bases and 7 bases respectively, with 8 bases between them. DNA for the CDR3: TGTGCCAGCAGTCCCGTTCACGGGGAGCTGTTTTTT. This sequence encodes CASSPVHGELFF.

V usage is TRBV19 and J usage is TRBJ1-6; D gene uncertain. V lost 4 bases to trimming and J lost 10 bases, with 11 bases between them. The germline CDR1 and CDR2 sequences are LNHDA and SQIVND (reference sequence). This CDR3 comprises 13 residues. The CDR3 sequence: CASSSILESPLHF. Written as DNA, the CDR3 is TGTGCCAGTAGTAGTATTCTGGAGTCACCCCTCCACTTT. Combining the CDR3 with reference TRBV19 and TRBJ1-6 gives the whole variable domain DGGITQSPKYLFRKEGQNVTLSCEQNLNHDAMYWYRQDPGQGLRLIYYSQIVNDFQKGDIAEGYSVSREKKESFPLTVTSAQKNPTAFYLCASSSILESPLHFGNGTRLTVT.

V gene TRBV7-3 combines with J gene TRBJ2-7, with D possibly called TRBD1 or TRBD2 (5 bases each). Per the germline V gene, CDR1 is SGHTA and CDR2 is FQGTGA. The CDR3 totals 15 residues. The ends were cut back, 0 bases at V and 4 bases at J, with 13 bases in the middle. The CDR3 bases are TGTGCCAGCAGCTTAACGGGCCTGGGGGAGTACGAGCAGTACTTC. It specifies CASSLTGLGEYEQYF.

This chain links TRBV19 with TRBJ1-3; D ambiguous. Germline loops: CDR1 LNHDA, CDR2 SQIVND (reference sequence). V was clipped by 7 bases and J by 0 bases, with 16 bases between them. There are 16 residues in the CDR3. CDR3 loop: CASTRVSTLSGNTIYF. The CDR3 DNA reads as TGTGCCAGTACCCGTGTTTCGACGCTCTCTGGAAACACCATATATTTT.

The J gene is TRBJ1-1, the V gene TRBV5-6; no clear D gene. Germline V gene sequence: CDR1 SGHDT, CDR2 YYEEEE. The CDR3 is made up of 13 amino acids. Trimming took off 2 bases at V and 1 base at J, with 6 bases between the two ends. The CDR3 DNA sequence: TGTGCCAGCAGCTTAGAACCGAACACTGAAGCTTTCTTT. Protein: CASSLEPNTEAFF.

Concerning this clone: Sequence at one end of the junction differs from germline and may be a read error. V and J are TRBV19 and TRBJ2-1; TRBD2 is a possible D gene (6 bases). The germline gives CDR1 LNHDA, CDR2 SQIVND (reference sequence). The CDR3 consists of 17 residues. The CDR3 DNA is TGTGCCAGTAGTATATGGGGAAGGGGAGGCTCCTTCAATGAGCAGTTCTTC. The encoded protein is CASSIWGRGGSFNEQFF.

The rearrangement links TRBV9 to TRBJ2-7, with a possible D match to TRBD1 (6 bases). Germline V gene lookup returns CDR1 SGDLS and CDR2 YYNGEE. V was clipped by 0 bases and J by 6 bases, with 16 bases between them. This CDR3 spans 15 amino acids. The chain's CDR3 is CASSVGITNRVEQYF. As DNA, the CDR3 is TGTGCCAGCAGCGTAGGGATCACCAACAGGGTCGAGCAGTACTTC.

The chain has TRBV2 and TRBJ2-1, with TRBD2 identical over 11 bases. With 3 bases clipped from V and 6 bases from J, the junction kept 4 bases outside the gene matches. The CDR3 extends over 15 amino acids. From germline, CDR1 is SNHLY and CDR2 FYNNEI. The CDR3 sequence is CASSESGTSGNEQFF. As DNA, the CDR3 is TGTGCCAGCAGTGAGAGTGGGACTAGCGGCAATGAGCAGTTCTTC.

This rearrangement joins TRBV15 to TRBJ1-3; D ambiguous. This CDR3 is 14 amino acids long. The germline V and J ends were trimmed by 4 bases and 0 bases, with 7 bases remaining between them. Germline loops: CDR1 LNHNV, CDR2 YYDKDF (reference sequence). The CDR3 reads CATSMTGSGNTIYF. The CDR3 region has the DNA TGTGCCACCAGCATGACTGGCTCTGGAAACACCATATATTTT.

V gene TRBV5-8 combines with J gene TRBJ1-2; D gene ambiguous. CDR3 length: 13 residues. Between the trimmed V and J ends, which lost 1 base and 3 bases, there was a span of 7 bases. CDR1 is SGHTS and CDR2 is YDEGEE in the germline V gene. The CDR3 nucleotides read TGTGCCAGCAGCTTGAACAGTTACTATGGCTACACCTTC. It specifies CASSLNSYYGYTF.

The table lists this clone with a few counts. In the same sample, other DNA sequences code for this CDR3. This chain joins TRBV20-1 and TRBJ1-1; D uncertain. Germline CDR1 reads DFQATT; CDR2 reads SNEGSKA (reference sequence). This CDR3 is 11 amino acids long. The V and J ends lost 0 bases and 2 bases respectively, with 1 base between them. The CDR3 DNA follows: TGCAGTGCTAGAGACAACACTGAAGCTTTCTTT. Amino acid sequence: CSARDNTEAFF.

The CDR3 loop is CASSELAGPLRQFF. The DNA for the CDR3 is TGTGCCAGCAGTGAACTAGCGGGACCCTTGAGGCAGTTCTTC. The chain joins TRBV6-1 to TRBJ2-1; 9 bases are a match to TRBD2. Germline V gene sequence: CDR1 MNHNS, CDR2 SASEGT. The V and J ends lost 2 bases and 12 bases, in that order; junction bases with no gene match: 8. This CDR3 region has 14 residues.

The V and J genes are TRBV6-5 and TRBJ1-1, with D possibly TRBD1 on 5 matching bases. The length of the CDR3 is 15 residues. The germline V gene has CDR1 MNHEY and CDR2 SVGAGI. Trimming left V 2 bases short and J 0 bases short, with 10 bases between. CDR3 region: CASSYGGNMNTEAFF. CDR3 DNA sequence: TGTGCCAGCAGTTACGGGGGGAACATGAACACTGAAGCTTTCTTT.